This T cell receptor (beta chain) was identified in a study of T cells in Graves' hyperthyroidism and ophthalmopathy. About the research overall: Any treatment followed the collection of peripheral blood at initial diagnosis.

PBMCs were derived from around 10 ml fresh peripheral blood. Researchers took RNA transcripts and amplified the TCR beta CDR3 regions from them. The primer set for the first-round RT-PCR of the TCR CDR3 was HTBI. TCRdb processed the multiplex PCR reads anew with MiXCR; each CDR3 protein has one entry. The sample has some 400,000 distinct CDR3 sequences; about 19% are singletons. The CDR3 length is 15 residues. Trimming pared 6 bases from V and 7 bases from J, leaving 19 bases between. Germline V gene lookup returns CDR1 MDHEN and CDR2 SYDVKM. This clonotype came up many times. Sequenced: blood. This rearrangement joins TRBV28 to TRBJ1-5; perhaps TRBD1 as D (6 bases). This clonotype was sampled from a woman between 18 and 29 years old with Graves' hyperthyroidism. The CDR3 sequence is CASRPRGGGRQPQHF. The DNA for the CDR3 is TGTGCCAGCAGGCCTCGCGGGGGGGGGCGGCAGCCCCAGCATTTT. Variable domain in full (rest from reference TRBV28 and TRBJ1-5): DVKVTQSSRYLVKRTGEKVFLECVQDMDHENMFWYRQDPGLGLRLIYFSYDVKMKEKGDIPEGYSVSREKKERFSLILESASTNQTSMYLCASRPRGGGRQPQHFGDGTRLSIL.